A selection of T cell receptor beta chains follows, all from one sample in a study of blood T cells in healthy people across ages. TCRdb called the 5' RACE reads again in MiXCR, with one record for every CDR3 protein. The sample lists over 1,500,000 distinct CDR3 sequences; around 50% were seen once. The specimen was blood. Every receptor here comes from a woman between 40 and 50 years old in good health. Both conserved end residues are part of each CDR3. Each record gives: D gene, J gene, clone size, V gene, CDR3 protein, CDR3 DNA. A D gene is named only where the DNA matches it firmly. Rows give clone size only sometimes, using once, few, many, or a class for an expanded clone.

D gene: TRBD2
J gene: TRBJ2-3
clone size: -
V gene: TRBV9
CDR3 protein: CASSEKRGGSTDTQYF
CDR3 DNA: TGTGCCAGCAGCGAAAAAAGGGGAGGGAGCACAGATACGCAGTATTTT

D gene: TRBD2
J gene: TRBJ2-5
clone size: -
V gene: TRBV5-4
CDR3 protein: CASSVLAGQNQETQYF
CDR3 DNA: TGTGCCAGCAGCGTTCTAGCGGGGCAAAACCAAGAGACCCAGTACTTC

D gene: TRBD2
J gene: TRBJ2-5
clone size: -
V gene: TRBV9
CDR3 protein: CASSSREGHQETQYF
CDR3 DNA: TGTGCCAGCAGCTCCCGGGAGGGACACCAAGAGACCCAGTACTTC

D gene: -
J gene: TRBJ2-1
clone size: many
V gene: TRBV6-2/TRBV6-3
CDR3 protein: CASSYGYEQFF
CDR3 DNA: TGTGCCAGCAGTTACGGGTATGAGCAGTTCTTC

D gene: -
J gene: TRBJ1-2
clone size: -
V gene: TRBV12-3/TRBV12-4
CDR3 protein: CASSAFQGPSYGYTF
CDR3 DNA: TGTGCCAGCAGCGCATTTCAGGGGCCCTCCTATGGCTACACCTTC

D gene: TRBD2
J gene: TRBJ2-1
clone size: -
V gene: TRBV20-1
CDR3 protein: CSAPGGPHEQFF
CDR3 DNA: TGCAGTGCTCCGGGGGGGCCCCATGAGCAGTTCTTC

D gene: TRBD2
J gene: TRBJ2-5
clone size: -
V gene: TRBV4-2
CDR3 protein: CASSQTTTSGGPLETQYF
CDR3 DNA: TGTGCCAGCAGCCAAACCACGACTAGCGGGGGGCCCCTAGAGACCCAGTACTTC

D gene: -
J gene: TRBJ1-6
clone size: few
V gene: TRBV5-1
CDR3 protein: CASRVVGPDNSPLHF
CDR3 DNA: TGCGCCAGCCGCGTGGTGGGGCCGGATAATTCACCCCTCCACTTT

D gene: -
J gene: TRBJ2-1
clone size: -
V gene: TRBV28
CDR3 protein: CASSPADRSPRRSYNEQFF
CDR3 DNA: TGTGCCAGCAGTCCGGCGGATCGCAGCCCCCGCCGGTCCTACAATGAGCAGTTCTTC

D gene: TRBD2
J gene: TRBJ2-7
clone size: -
V gene: TRBV11-2
CDR3 protein: CASSGLSGGPSYEQYF
CDR3 DNA: TGTGCCAGCAGCGGCTTGAGCGGGGGACCCTCCTACGAGCAGTACTTC

D gene: -
J gene: TRBJ1-1
clone size: -
V gene: TRBV7-9
CDR3 protein: CASSLDNRVRDTEAFF
CDR3 DNA: TGTGCCAGCAGCTTGGACAACAGGGTTAGGGACACTGAAGCTTTCTTT

D gene: TRBD2
J gene: TRBJ2-5
clone size: -
V gene: TRBV7-9
CDR3 protein: CANLTSGEGETQYF
CDR3 DNA: TGTGCCAACCTAACTAGCGGGGAAGGAGAGACCCAGTACTTC

D gene: TRBD2
J gene: TRBJ2-1
clone size: few
V gene: TRBV29-1
CDR3 protein: CSARGLAGASNEQFF
CDR3 DNA: TGCAGCGCTAGAGGACTAGCGGGGGCCAGCAATGAGCAGTTCTTC

D gene: TRBD1
J gene: TRBJ1-4
clone size: -
V gene: TRBV4-3
CDR3 protein: CASSQDAFFGDRGRGSGKLFF
CDR3 DNA: TGCGCCAGCAGCCAAGATGCGTTTTTTGGGGACAGGGGACGGGGATCGGGAAAACTGTTTTTT

D gene: -
J gene: TRBJ2-7
clone size: -
V gene: TRBV6-5
CDR3 protein: CAPYSYEQYF
CDR3 DNA: TGTGCCCCGTATTCTTACGAGCAGTACTTC